Below, 8 T cell receptor beta chains from the same sample are listed, as sequenced in a study of response to subunit inactivated influenza vaccine. TCRdb reprocessed the RT-PCR reads with MiXCR, giving one entry per CDR3 protein. There are 590,000 or so distinct CDR3 sequences in the sample; approximately 14% occur only once, and roughly 7.6% lies in the top ten. Sample: PBMCs from blood, taken 14 to 15 days before vaccination. Source of these receptors: a man aged 50 to 60 who received an inactivated influenza vaccine.

This clonotype occurred a few times. The rearrangement joins TRBV3-1 to TRBJ1-5; tentatively, D is TRBD1 (5 bases). Trimming removed 6 bases from V and 5 bases from J, with 14 bases in between. Germline CDR1 reads LGHDT; CDR2 reads YNNKEL (reference sequence). This CDR3 has 14 amino acids. The CDR3: CASSYGTADQPQHF. The CDR3 DNA reads as TGTGCCAGCAGTTACGGGACGGCCGATCAGCCCCAGCATTTT.

This clonotype was counted many times. The V gene is TRBV5-5, the J gene TRBJ2-3; 9 positions agree with TRBD2. CDR1 is SGHKS, CDR2 YYEKEE, per germline (reference sequence). V lost 4 bases, J lost 1 base, and 4 bases stayed unmatched. The CDR3 totals 15 residues. Here the CDR3 reads CASSRRLAGTDTQYF. CDR3 coding DNA: TGTGCCAGCAGCCGAAGACTAGCGGGCACAGATACGCAGTATTTT.

The chain's CDR3 is CASSHRTSGISGANVLTF. The DNA for the CDR3 is TGTGCCAGTAGCCATCGGACTAGCGGGATCTCTGGGGCCAACGTCCTGACTTTC. The gene calls are TRBV19 and TRBJ2-6, with 12 nucleotides matching TRBD2. The CDR3 covers 18 residues. With V trimmed by 6 bases and J by 0 bases, 6 bases remained unmatched. Germline CDR1 and CDR2: LNHDA and SQIVND (reference sequence).

In its sample, this clonotype was seen a few times. V and J are TRBV30 and TRBJ1-2; D is undetermined. Germline-derived CDR1 and CDR2 are GTSNPN and SVGIG (reference sequence). V lost 2 bases and J lost 5, with 15 bases in between. This CDR3 contains 14 residues. The CDR3 nucleotides are TGTGCCTGGAGTAAGTCCCACCGGTTATATGGCTACACCTTC. As protein: CAWSKSHRLYGYTF. Supplemented by reference TRBV30 and TRBJ1-2, the full variable domain reads SQTIHQWPATLVQPVGSPLSLECTVEGTSNPNLYWYRQAAGRGLQLLFYSVGIGQISSEVPQNLSASRPQDRQFILSSKKLLLSDSGFYLCAWSKSHRLYGYTFGSGTRLTVV.

The table lists this clonotype with a few counts. The CDR3 DNA follows: TGTGCCAGCACATCGGGACAGCTGAACACCGGGGAGCTGTTTTTT. Residues: CASTSGQLNTGELFF. The chain employs TRBV28 and TRBJ2-2; 7 nucleotides line up with TRBD1. This CDR3 comprises 15 residues. CDR1 is MDHEN and CDR2 is SYDVKM in the germline V gene. Trimming removed 7 bases from V and 1 base from J; junction bases left unmatched: 6.

The V call is TRBV6-1, the J call TRBJ1-5, with D uncertain. This CDR3 has 15 amino acids. V lost 6 bases and J 0 bases, leaving 12 bases between the germline ends. Looked up from germline, CDR1 is MNHNS and CDR2 is SASEGT. CDR3: CASRHETYSNQPQHF. The CDR3 nucleotides read TGTGCCAGCAGACACGAAACTTATAGCAATCAGCCCCAGCATTTT.

The sample holds many counts of this clonotype. The chain recombines TRBV20-1 with TRBJ1-1, with a tentative D call TRBD1 (6 bases). The CDR3 is made up of 14 amino acids. Germline V gene lookup returns CDR1 DFQATT and CDR2 SNEGSKA (reference sequence). The V end was cut by 3 bases, the J end by 1 base, with 12 bases between. The CDR3 loop is CSASLGTPNTEAFF. CDR3 bases: TGCAGTGCTAGTCTCGGGACACCGAACACTGAAGCTTTCTTT.

This clonotype appeared a few times. This rearrangement joins TRBV6-2 or TRBV6-3 to TRBJ2-7; the D gene is possibly TRBD1 (5 bases). Germline V gives CDR1 MNHEY, CDR2 SVGEGT. CDR3 length: 12 amino acids. The V and J ends lost 7 bases and 1 base respectively, with 8 bases between them. In nucleotides, the CDR3 is TGTGCCAGCAATAGGGGATCCTACGAGCAGTACTTC. This sequence encodes CASNRGSYEQYF.